This is a list of T cell receptor beta chains from one sample in a study of T-cell reconstitution after alpha-beta-depleted transplantation in children. TCRdb re-derived calls from the PCR reads in MiXCR, one entry per CDR3 protein. The sample carries about 980,000 distinct CDR3 sequences, about 29% recorded once. Sequenced material: PBMCs, mostly from graft donor cells, taken 360 days after TCRalphabeta/CD19-depleted stem cell transplant. These receptors originate from a boy under two years old who had a stem cell transplant for SCID, so the T cells may come from the graft donor. Each CDR3 is given with its conserved first and last residue. D genes are given only for firm matches. Size tells how often a clone was seen (once, few, many) or the class of an expanded clone, and some rows leave it out.

J gene | clone size | CDR3 length | V gene | D gene | CDR3 protein | CDR3 DNA
TRBJ2-3 | few | 17 | TRBV5-6 | - | CASSPDPPGHEADTQYF | TGTGCCAGCAGCCCGGACCCCCCGGGGCACGAGGCAGATACGCAGTATTTT
TRBJ2-3 | few | 17 | TRBV20-1 | - | CSAREPPGWADRHTQYF | TGCAGTGCTAGAGAGCCCCCGGGCTGGGCAGATCGCCATACGCAGTATTTT
TRBJ2-2 | - | 19 | TRBV5-4 | TRBD1 | CASSLGDRVRFVNTGELFF | TGTGCCAGCAGCTTGGGGGACAGGGTGAGGTTCGTAAACACCGGGGAGCTGTTTTTT
TRBJ2-3 | - | 17 | TRBV4-2 | - | CASSHRSGTPSTDTQYF | TGTGCCAGCAGCCATCGTTCCGGGACCCCTAGCACAGATACGCAGTATTTT
TRBJ2-7 | - | 15 | TRBV12-3/TRBV12-4 | TRBD1 | CASSPLGTGEYEQYF | TGTGCCAGCAGTCCCTTAGGGACAGGGGAATACGAGCAGTACTTC
TRBJ2-7 | - | 13 | TRBV28 | - | CASRGTYSYEQYF | TGTGCCAGCAGGGGGACGTACTCCTACGAGCAGTACTTC
TRBJ2-2 | - | 16 | TRBV28 | - | CASSLSYGDGTGELFF | TGTGCCAGCAGTTTATCTTACGGGGACGGCACCGGGGAGCTGTTTTTT
TRBJ2-7 | - | 13 | TRBV6-1 | TRBD1 | CASSRKTGSEQYF | TGTGCCAGCAGCCGAAAGACAGGGAGCGAGCAGTACTTC
TRBJ1-2 | few | 16 | TRBV18 | TRBD1 | CASSPVTGQTFYGYTF | TGTGCCAGCTCACCAGTCACGGGACAGACCTTCTATGGCTACACCTTC
TRBJ1-2 | once | 11 | TRBV12-3/TRBV12-4 | TRBD1 | CASSQGVLAFF | TGTGCCAGCAGCCAGGGGGTCCTGGCCTTCTTC
TRBJ2-2 | - | 16 | TRBV13 | - | CASSLGVGVGTGELFF | TGTGCCAGCAGCTTAGGAGTAGGGGTTGGCACCGGGGAGCTGTTTTTT
TRBJ2-3 | many | 14 | TRBV6-5 | - | CASSSRTGTDTQYF | TGTGCCAGCAGTTCTCGGACCGGGACAGATACGCAGTATTTT
TRBJ2-7 | - | 15 | TRBV2 | - | CASSPGQAGPHEQYF | TGTGCCAGCAGCCCCGGACAAGCGGGTCCCCACGAGCAGTACTTC
TRBJ2-7 | - | 12 | TRBV7-9 | - | CASSFEQNKQYF | TGTGCCAGCAGCTTTGAACAGAACAAGCAGTACTTC
TRBJ2-7 | many | 13 | TRBV12-3/TRBV12-4 | - | CASSFHGDYEQYF | TGTGCCAGCAGTTTCCACGGGGACTACGAGCAGTACTTC
TRBJ2-7 | - | 15 | TRBV27 | TRBD1 | CASSFRDRDAYEQYF | TGTGCCAGCAGTTTCCGGGACAGGGACGCCTACGAGCAGTACTTC
TRBJ1-5 | - | 15 | TRBV24-1 | - | CATSDLHRVLSAQHF | TGTGCCACCAGTGATTTGCACAGGGTCCTATCGGCCCAGCATTTT
TRBJ2-2 | few | 15 | TRBV5-1 | - | CASRYGTPNTGELFF | TGCGCCAGCAGGTACGGGACACCGAACACCGGGGAGCTGTTTTTT
TRBJ2-7 | few | 13 | TRBV29-1 | - | CSVEAGPTYEQYF | TGCAGCGTTGAGGCCGGGCCCACCTACGAGCAGTACTTC
TRBJ2-1 | few | 13 | TRBV11-2 | - | CASSSGTFGEQFF | TGTGCCAGCAGCTCCGGGACATTTGGTGAGCAGTTCTTC
TRBJ1-2 | few | 14 | TRBV2 | TRBD1 | CASSRQGPVYGYTF | TGTGCCAGCAGTAGACAGGGTCCAGTCTATGGCTACACCTTC
TRBJ2-2 | few | 16 | TRBV7-9 | - | CASSSNYPLGTGELFF | TGTGCCAGCAGCTCTAACTACCCCTTGGGCACCGGGGAGCTGTTTTTT
TRBJ2-7 | few | 15 | TRBV12-3/TRBV12-4 | - | CASSLVGPRGYEQYF | TGTGCCAGCAGTTTAGTGGGCCCTCGGGGCTACGAGCAGTACTTC
TRBJ1-3 | - | 14 | TRBV20-1 | - | CSGEDSRSGNTIYF | TGCAGTGGGGAAGACAGCCGCTCTGGAAACACCATATATTTT
TRBJ2-3 | many | 15 | TRBV28 | - | CASSLYGAGTDTQYF | TGTGCCAGCAGTTTATATGGGGCAGGGACAGATACGCAGTATTTT
TRBJ1-1 | - | 15 | TRBV20-1 | - | CSARASDMRYTEAFF | TGCAGTGCTCGAGCCTCGGACATGAGATACACTGAAGCTTTCTTT
TRBJ1-2 | - | 11 | TRBV6-1 | - | CATGVSYGYTF | TGTGCCACCGGGGTCTCCTATGGCTACACCTTC
TRBJ1-4 | few | 15 | TRBV19 | TRBD1 | CASKGARTAKEKLFF | TGTGCCAGTAAGGGGGCCCGCACAGCGAAAGAAAAACTGTTTTTT
TRBJ2-3 | few | 15 | TRBV7-6 | TRBD2 | CASCVGGGPTDTQYF | TGTGCCAGCTGCGTGGGCGGGGGGCCCACAGATACGCAGTATTTT